This TCR beta chain was profiled in a study of metastatic and nonmetastatic thyroid tumors. Patients had received no treatment of any kind before thyroid surgery. TCRdb redid the clone calls on the PCR reads using MiXCR. The sample has around 29,000 clones, under 25% seen once. Germline V lookup: CDR1 MNHNS, CDR2 SASEGT. The V end was cut by 6 bases, the J end by 6 bases, with 9 bases between. The CDR3 runs 12 residues. This clone was seen many times. V is TRBV6-1 and J is TRBJ2-1; D unresolved. Specimen: blood. This sequence originates from a female donor with papillary thyroid cancer or a benign thyroid nodule (not recorded which). Some clones in this sample may be carry-over from other donors' samples. The CDR3 protein is CASSHGANEQFF. The CDR3 bases are TGTGCCAGCAGCCACGGAGCCAATGAGCAGTTCTTC.